Listed below are T cell receptor beta chains from one sample, sequenced in a study of T-cell memory formation after mild COVID-19. TCRdb processed the 5' RACE reads anew with MiXCR; each CDR3 protein has one entry. The sample records around 210,000 distinct CDR3 sequences, more than 8% being singletons. Sequencing used PBMCs or a T cell subset sorted from them (not recorded which). These receptors came from a man aged 18-30 years who had mild COVID-19 (a few samples of this study predate the infection). Cell type and time point are not known. Each CDR3 is given with its conserved first and last residue. Fields, in order: D gene, J gene, clone size, V gene, CDR3 length, CDR3 DNA, CDR3 protein. The D gene is left open where the match is weak. Size values are once, few and many counts, or a class for expanded clones, and some rows have none.

NA | TRBJ2-2 | many | TRBV7-3 | 13 | TGTGCCAGCAGCGCCATGGGGACCGGGGAGCTGTTTTTT | CASSAMGTGELFF
NA | TRBJ1-4 | few | TRBV12-3/TRBV12-4 | 16 | TGTGCCAGCACCCCGCGGCCCTTGGGAACTAATGAAAAACTGTTTTTT | CASTPRPLGTNEKLFF
NA | TRBJ2-5 | NA | TRBV29-1 | 17 | TGCAGCGTCGACCCGTGGGGCGGGGGCAGTAATCAGGAGACCCAGTACTTC | CSVDPWGGGSNQETQYF
TRBD1 | TRBJ1-2 | few | TRBV6-5 | 14 | TGTGCCAGCACTCGGACAGGAACAAACTATGGCTACACCTTC | CASTRTGTNYGYTF
TRBD2 | TRBJ2-5 | NA | TRBV4-3 | 15 | TGCGCCAGCAGCCAAGAGGTCAGCGGGGAAGAGACCCAGTACTTC | CASSQEVSGEETQYF
NA | TRBJ2-3 | NA | TRBV20-1 | 14 | TGCAGTGCTAGAGGGACGAAAGTCACAGATACGCAGTATTTT | CSARGTKVTDTQYF
TRBD1 | TRBJ2-1 | NA | TRBV29-1 | 14 | TGCAGCGTTGCGAACAGGGGCGCCTACAATGAGCAGTTCTTC | CSVANRGAYNEQFF
TRBD1 | TRBJ1-2 | NA | TRBV7-9 | 15 | TGTGCCAGCAGCTTAGGGACAGGGGGCCCCTATGGCTACACCTTC | CASSLGTGGPYGYTF
NA | TRBJ1-1 | NA | TRBV18 | 15 | TGTGCCAGCTCACCGACGGACGAAAGGAACACTGAAGCTTTCTTT | CASSPTDERNTEAFF
TRBD1 | TRBJ2-5 | NA | TRBV27 | 12 | TGTGCCAGCATGACAGGGGGAGAGACCCAGTACTTC | CASMTGGETQYF
TRBD2 | TRBJ2-1 | NA | TRBV18 | 15 | TGTGCCAGCTCACCTACAATAGCGGGGGACAATGAGCAGTTCTTC | CASSPTIAGDNEQFF
TRBD2 | TRBJ2-7 | NA | TRBV20-1 | 17 | TGCAGTGCTCGCAGACCGCGGGGGGGCTTCGGCTCCTACGAGCAGTACTTC | CSARRPRGGFGSYEQYF
NA | TRBJ1-5 | many | TRBV7-2 | 13 | TGTGCCAGCAGCCCGGGCTCGAATCAGCCCCAGCATTTT | CASSPGSNQPQHF
TRBD2 | TRBJ2-3 | many | TRBV4-1 | 17 | TGCGCCAGCAGCCGCCCTCTCGGGACTAGACTTTCAGATACGCAGTATTTT | CASSRPLGTRLSDTQYF
TRBD1 | TRBJ1-1 | NA | TRBV20-1 | 14 | TGCAGTCTTGCTCAGGGGGCGCAGTCCACTGAAGCTTTCTTT | CSLAQGAQSTEAFF
TRBD1 | TRBJ1-2 | NA | TRBV7-8 | 13 | TGTGCCAGCAGCTCCACAGGGGCGGGCGGCTACACCTTC | CASSSTGAGGYTF
TRBD2 | TRBJ2-1 | few | TRBV6-2/TRBV6-3 | 14 | TGTGCCAGCAAACTCAGCGGGACCTACAATGAGCAGTTCTTC | CASKLSGTYNEQFF
NA | TRBJ1-2 | NA | TRBV7-9 | 14 | TGTGCCAGCAGTCCTAGTCGGGGCTCCTATGGCTACACCTTC | CASSPSRGSYGYTF
TRBD1 | TRBJ2-1 | few | TRBV5-1 | 14 | TGCGCCAGCAGCTGGGACAGCTCCTACAATGAGCAGTTCTTC | CASSWDSSYNEQFF
TRBD2 | TRBJ2-1 | many | TRBV5-6 | 15 | TGTGCCAGCAGCGGGCTTCGGGGGGTCATACATGAGCAGTTCTTC | CASSGLRGVIHEQFF
TRBD1 | TRBJ1-6 | NA | TRBV19 | 16 | TGTGCCAGTAGTTCCCGGACAGGGGGCTCTAATTCACCCCTCCACTTT | CASSSRTGGSNSPLHF
NA | TRBJ1-2 | many | TRBV29-1 | 13 | TGCAGCGTTGTAATGGACGACTATGGCGGCTACACCTTC | CSVVMDDYGGYTF
NA | TRBJ1-2 | few | TRBV2 | 14 | TGTGCCAGCAGTGAAGTAAGAAGAGAGGCTGGCTACACCTTC | CASSEVRREAGYTF
TRBD1 | TRBJ2-4 | NA | TRBV5-4 | 18 | TGTGCCAGCAGCTTGAGACCAGGTAGACAGGGAGCCAAAAACATTCAGTACTTC | CASSLRPGRQGAKNIQYF
NA | TRBJ2-2 | few | TRBV4-2 | 13 | TGTGCCAGCAGCCAAGCCCAGGGAGGGGAGCTGTTTTTT | CASSQAQGGELFF
TRBD2 | TRBJ2-3 | NA | TRBV7-9 | 16 | TGTGCCAGCAGTTACCCAGGACTAGCGGACACAGATACGCAGTATTTT | CASSYPGLADTDTQYF
NA | TRBJ1-2 | few | TRBV24-1 | 13 | TGTGCCACCAGTACAGGGTGGAACTATGGCTACACCTTC | CATSTGWNYGYTF
NA | TRBJ2-2 | NA | TRBV27 | 14 | TGTGCCAGCAGTTTATCGTTGGGGGCCGGGGAGCTGTTTTTT | CASSLSLGAGELFF
NA | TRBJ2-1 | few | TRBV5-1 | 11 | TGCGCCAGCAGCTTCGAGTATGAGCAGTTCTTC | CASSFEYEQFF
NA | TRBJ2-7 | NA | TRBV6-2/TRBV6-3 | 13 | TGTGCCAGCAGTTACCCCGGCTTCTACGAGCAGTACTTC | CASSYPGFYEQYF
TRBD2 | TRBJ2-5 | NA | TRBV7-3 | 14 | TGTGCCAGCAGCCGAATAGCGGGGGGTGGGACCCAGTACTTC | CASSRIAGGGTQYF
NA | TRBJ2-1 | many | TRBV7-2 | 16 | TGTGCCAGCAGCCCCTCGGCGGGGGCCTCTTACAATGAGCAGTTCTTC | CASSPSAGASYNEQFF
TRBD1 | TRBJ1-4 | few | TRBV6-1 | 14 | TGTGCCAGCATTTGGGGACAGCCTAATGAAAAACTGTTTTTT | CASIWGQPNEKLFF
NA | TRBJ1-5 | few | TRBV7-9 | 14 | TGTGCCAGCAGCTTAAGTTCAGGGCTGCAGCCCCAGCATTTT | CASSLSSGLQPQHF
TRBD1 | TRBJ2-1 | many | TRBV7-2 | 14 | TGTGCCAGCAGCTCAACCGGGACAGTCAATGAGCAGTTCTTC | CASSSTGTVNEQFF
NA | TRBJ1-1 | few | TRBV4-3 | 17 | TGCGCCAGCAGCCTATTAGGGCCGGGACCCCCGAACACTGAAGCTTTCTTT | CASSLLGPGPPNTEAFF
NA | TRBJ1-2 | NA | TRBV5-6 | 13 | TGTGCCAGCAGCCCCTCCGAGGCGTATGGCTACACCTTC | CASSPSEAYGYTF
TRBD1 | TRBJ2-7 | few | TRBV4-1 | 18 | TGCGCCAGCAGCCAAGTTTTTATTCGGTCAGGGGGCTCCTACGAGCAGTACTTC | CASSQVFIRSGGSYEQYF
TRBD2 | TRBJ2-1 | NA | TRBV4-3 | 16 | TGCGCCAGCAGCAGACTAGCGGCGCAATACTACAATGAGCAGTTCTTC | CASSRLAAQYYNEQFF
NA | TRBJ1-1 | NA | TRBV5-5 | 14 | TGTGCCAGCAGCTTGGGTCGGTCAAGCACTGAAGCTTTCTTT | CASSLGRSSTEAFF
TRBD1 | TRBJ2-3 | few | TRBV25-1 | 15 | TGTGCCAGCAGTGACGACAGGGGGCGGTCAGATACGCAGTATTTT | CASSDDRGRSDTQYF
NA | TRBJ2-2 | NA | TRBV20-1 | 15 | TGCAGTGCTAGAGTGACGGGGGCGAACACCGGGGAGCTGTTTTTT | CSARVTGANTGELFF
NA | TRBJ1-1 | once | TRBV7-8 | 17 | TGTGCCAGCAGCTTTTCGAGACAGGTATTAGACAGGACTGAAGCTTTCTTT | CASSFSRQVLDRTEAFF
TRBD2 | TRBJ2-3 | few | TRBV6-5 | 16 | TGTGCCAGCAGTTACTCGGCGGGGGGGCCCGGAGATACGCAGTATTTT | CASSYSAGGPGDTQYF
NA | TRBJ2-3 | medium-sized | TRBV11-2 | 10 | TGTGCCAGCAGCTCCTATACGCAGTATTTT | CASSSYTQYF
TRBD2 | TRBJ2-3 | NA | TRBV7-6 | 16 | TGTGCCAGCAGCTTAGATACTAGCGGGGCTGCAGATACGCAGTATTTT | CASSLDTSGAADTQYF
NA | TRBJ2-3 | NA | TRBV6-5 | 16 | TGTGCCAGCAGTTACTTAGCGGTAACTAGCACAGATACGCAGTATTTT | CASSYLAVTSTDTQYF
NA | TRBJ1-2 | NA | TRBV7-9 | 12 | TGTGCCAGCAGATACTCCTCGACTGCCCTCACCTTC | CASRYSSTALTF
NA | TRBJ1-2 | few | TRBV6-5 | 14 | TGTGCCAGCAGCATGGTATTAGACGGATATGGCTACACCTTC | CASSMVLDGYGYTF
TRBD1 | TRBJ1-3 | NA | TRBV4-3 | 14 | TGCGCCAGCAGCGGACAGGGGTCTGGAAACACCATATATTTT | CASSGQGSGNTIYF
NA | TRBJ2-2 | NA | TRBV14 | 12 | TGTGCCAGCAGTGAGAACCATCTTACGCTGTTTTTT | CASSENHLTLFF
NA | TRBJ1-5 | many | TRBV7-2 | 14 | TGTGCCAGCAGCTTAGTACTGCGCAATCAGCCCCAGCATTTT | CASSLVLRNQPQHF
NA | TRBJ2-3 | NA | TRBV3-1 | 13 | TGTGCCAGCTGTACAGGTAGCACAGATACGCAGTATTTT | CASCTGSTDTQYF
NA | TRBJ1-1 | many | TRBV18 | 17 | TGTGCCAGCTCACCCCAAGGTGAGGGGCGGATGAACACTGAAGCTTTCTTT | CASSPQGEGRMNTEAFF
NA | TRBJ2-5 | few | TRBV6-2/TRBV6-3 | 14 | TGTGCCAGCAGTTACCCGCCCCGGCAAGAGACCCAGTACTTC | CASSYPPRQETQYF
NA | TRBJ2-5 | many | TRBV24-1 | 13 | TGTGCCACCAGTGACAGCTTCCACGAGACCCAGTACTTC | CATSDSFHETQYF
NA | TRBJ2-5 | few | TRBV9 | 14 | TGTGCCAGCGGTCGGGGGGCCCTCCAAGAGACCCAGTACTTC | CASGRGALQETQYF